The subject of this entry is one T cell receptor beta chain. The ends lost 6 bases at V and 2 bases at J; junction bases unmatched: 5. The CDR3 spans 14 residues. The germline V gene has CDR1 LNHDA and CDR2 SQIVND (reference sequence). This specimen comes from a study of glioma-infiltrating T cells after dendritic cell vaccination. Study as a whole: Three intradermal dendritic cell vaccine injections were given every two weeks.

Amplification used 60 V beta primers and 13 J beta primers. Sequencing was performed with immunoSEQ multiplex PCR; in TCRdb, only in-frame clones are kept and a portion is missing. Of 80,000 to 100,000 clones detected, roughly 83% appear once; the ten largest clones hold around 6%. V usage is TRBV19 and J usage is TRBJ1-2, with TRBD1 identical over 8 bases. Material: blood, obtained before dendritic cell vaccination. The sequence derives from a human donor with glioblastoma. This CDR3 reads CASSTGGFNYGYTF. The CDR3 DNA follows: TGTGCCAGTAGCACAGGGGGTTTCAACTATGGCTACACCTTC.